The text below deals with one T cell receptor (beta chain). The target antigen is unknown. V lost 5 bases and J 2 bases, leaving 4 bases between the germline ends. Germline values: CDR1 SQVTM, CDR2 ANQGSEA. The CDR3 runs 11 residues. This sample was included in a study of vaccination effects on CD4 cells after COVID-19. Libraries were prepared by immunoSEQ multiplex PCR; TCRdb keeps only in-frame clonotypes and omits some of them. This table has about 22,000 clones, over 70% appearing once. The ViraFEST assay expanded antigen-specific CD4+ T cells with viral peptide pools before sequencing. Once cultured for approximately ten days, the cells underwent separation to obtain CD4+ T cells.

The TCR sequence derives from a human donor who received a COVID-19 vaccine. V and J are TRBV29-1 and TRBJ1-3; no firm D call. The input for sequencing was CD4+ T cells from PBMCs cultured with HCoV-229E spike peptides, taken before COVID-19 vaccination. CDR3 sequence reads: CSVTAGNTIYF. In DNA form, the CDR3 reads TGCAGCGTTACGGCTGGAAACACCATATATTTT.